Listed here are 22 T cell receptor beta chains from one sample, sequenced in a study of response to subunit inactivated influenza vaccine. Using its own MiXCR run on the RT-PCR reads, TCRdb lists one record per CDR3 protein. The top ten clones hold under 13% of a sample with about 780,000 distinct CDR3 sequences, less than 20% of them seen once. The sample here was PBMCs from blood, taken 5 days after vaccination. These receptors came from a man between 50 and 59 years old who received an inactivated influenza vaccine.

This clonotype was counted at least ten times. This chain uses TRBV27 with TRBJ2-7; the match to TRBD1 covers 8 bases. This CDR3 has 13 amino acids. Germline trimming cut 4 bases from V and 7 bases from J; bases unmatched to any gene: 6. Germline V gives CDR1 MNHEY, CDR2 SMNVEV (reference sequence). The CDR3 DNA reads TGTGCCAGCAGTTCACGGACAGGGCGAGAGCAGTACTTC. Its protein is CASSSRTGREQYF.

The CDR3 spells CASTQDRGPQETQYF. The CDR3 nucleotides are TGTGCCAGCACCCAGGACAGGGGGCCCCAAGAGACCCAGTACTTC. The J gene is TRBJ2-5, the V gene TRBV12-3 or TRBV12-4; the match to TRBD1 covers 11 bases. V shed 7 bases, J shed 1 base, and the junction held 5 bases outside the gene matches. The length of the CDR3 is 15 residues.

Worth noting for this clonotype: Since the CDR3 does not end with the conserved phenylalanine or tryptophan, this likely comes from a read error. This chain uses TRBV6-1 with TRBJ1-1; a possible D gene is TRBD1 (6 bases). Looked up from germline, CDR1 is MNHNS and CDR2 is SASEGT. The CDR3 has 14 amino acids. The V and J ends lost 2 bases and 7 bases respectively, with 14 bases between them. The CDR3 spells CASSELGAGNEAFL. As DNA, the CDR3 is TGTGCCAGCAGTGAACTGGGGGCGGGAAATGAAGCTTTCCTT.

This clonotype was counted between two and nine times. The rearrangement links TRBV27 to TRBJ2-3; D is perhaps TRBD2 (5 bases). V was shortened by 7 bases and J by 4 bases, with 15 bases between the two germline ends. Germline loops: CDR1 MNHEY, CDR2 SMNVEV (reference sequence). The CDR3 contains 14 residues. As DNA, the CDR3 is TGTGCCAGCAAAATTCGGGGTTCCGCAGATACGCAGTATTTT. Translation gives CASKIRGSADTQYF.

Ten or more counts support this clonotype. This chain joins TRBV12-3 or TRBV12-4 and TRBJ2-7; D may be TRBD2 (6 bases). Trimming stripped 7 bases from V and 3 bases from J, with 10 bases between. The CDR3 length is 12 residues. The CDR3 reads CASTGVDYEQYF. The DNA of the CDR3 is TGTGCCAGCACGGGGGTCGACTACGAGCAGTACTTC.

This clonotype was seen a few times. This sequence joins TRBV24-1 and TRBJ2-1; 10 bases agree with TRBD2. The CDR3 is 18 amino acids. After removal of 5 bases from V and 5 bases from J, the junction contained 14 bases not matched to a gene. CDR1 is KGHDR, CDR2 SFDVKD, per germline. The CDR3 protein is CATSGRVAGGLGNNEQFF. The CDR3 DNA reads TGTGCCACCAGTGGTCGGGTAGCGGGAGGACTGGGGAACAATGAGCAGTTCTTC.

This clonotype has a count of ten or more. The chain couples TRBV9 to TRBJ2-1; TRBD2 aligns across 8 bases. The length of the CDR3 is 15 residues. CDR1 is SGDLS, CDR2 YYNGEE, per germline. V dropped 0 bases and J dropped 5; count of bases not matched to a gene: 4. The CDR3 sequence is CASSVGSGGNNEQFF. The CDR3 nucleotides are TGTGCCAGCAGCGTAGGGTCGGGGGGGAACAATGAGCAGTTCTTC.

V and J are TRBV7-8 and TRBJ1-2, with unresolved D. This CDR3 has 14 residues. Germline lookup yields CDR1 SGHVS and CDR2 FQNEAQ. Trimming shortened V by 2 bases and J by 3 bases, and 10 bases separated the two germline ends. The CDR3 reads CASSLQTSDYGYTF. As DNA, the CDR3 is TGTGCCAGCAGCTTACAGACCTCCGACTATGGCTACACCTTC.

This clonotype came up a few times. The chain recombines TRBV4-3 with TRBJ2-1; D is unclear. V lost 1 base and J lost 0, with 10 bases in between. This CDR3 region has 16 residues. From germline, CDR1 is LGHNA and CDR2 YSLEER. In DNA, the CDR3 is TGCGCCAGCAGCCAAGGACTGTCGCCCTCCTACAATGAGCAGTTCTTC. This sequence encodes CASSQGLSPSYNEQFF.

This clonotype was seen repeatedly, ten times or more. The rearrangement uses TRBV28 and TRBJ2-5; a weak D match, TRBD2 (6 bases). Germline-derived CDR1 and CDR2 are MDHEN and SYDVKM. V was trimmed by 3 bases and J by 2 bases, leaving 13 bases between them. The CDR3 loop spans 15 amino acids. CDR3 DNA sequence: TGTGCCAGCAGTTTTAAGGGAGGTTGGCAAGAGACCCAGTACTTC. Its protein product is CASSFKGGWQETQYF.

This clonotype was seen a few times. V gene TRBV5-1 combines with J gene TRBJ1-1; possibly TRBD1 for D (6 bases). The CDR3 length is 12 residues. Trimming stripped 4 bases from V and 7 bases from J, with 11 bases between. Germline values: CDR1 SGHRS, CDR2 YFSETQ. The CDR3 reads CASSAGQFEAFF. The CDR3 coding sequence is TGCGCCAGCAGCGCAGGACAGTTTGAAGCTTTCTTT.

J is TRBJ1-1 and V is TRBV12-3 or TRBV12-4, with 7 bases that match TRBD1. Trimming took 1 base from V and 11 from J; bases not matched to a gene: 4. This CDR3 spans 12 amino acids. The CDR3 DNA sequence: TGTGCCAGCAGTTTAGGACAGGGCAAGGCTTTCTTT. It is translated as CASSLGQGKAFF.

This clonotype was counted a few times. An end of the junction differs from the germline gene, which may be a read error. The chain employs TRBV4-1 and TRBJ1-3, with D uncertain. The CDR3 has 12 amino acids. Germline assignment: CDR1 MGHRA and CDR2 YSYEKL. The CDR3 loop reads CASSQTGNTIYF. In DNA, the CDR3 is TGCGCCAGCAGCCAAACTGGGAACACCATATATTTT.

The V call is TRBV7-2, the J call TRBJ1-1; 10 nucleotides match TRBD1. After removal of 6 bases from V and 0 bases from J, the junction contained 4 bases not matched to a gene. The CDR3 sequence is 15 residues long. The germline V gene has CDR1 SGHTA and CDR2 FQGNSA. The chain's CDR3 is CASRAGTGVNTEAFF. The CDR3 DNA sequence: TGTGCCAGCAGAGCCGGGACAGGGGTGAACACTGAAGCTTTCTTT.

The chain uses TRBV7-9 and TRBJ2-2; 7 nucleotides align to TRBD1. Germline V gene sequence: CDR1 SEHNR, CDR2 FQNEAQ (reference sequence). CDR3 length: 15 residues. J was trimmed by 4 bases and V by 1 base; bases with no gene match: 3. Here the CDR3 DNA reads TGTGCCAGCAGCTTAGTTCGACAGGGCACCGGGGAGCTGTTTTTT. It is translated as CASSLVRQGTGELFF.

The J gene is TRBJ2-7, the V gene TRBV20-1, with 10 bases lining up with TRBD2. The ends lost 4 bases at V and 0 bases at J; junction bases unmatched: 3. Germline CDR1 and CDR2: DFQATT and SNEGSKA (reference sequence). This CDR3 comprises 14 residues. The CDR3 sequence is CSATLAGVSYEQYF. CDR3 nucleotide sequence: TGCAGTGCTACCCTAGCGGGAGTCTCCTACGAGCAGTACTTC.

This clonotype was seen more than once but under ten times. This rearrangement joins TRBV4-1 to TRBJ1-1; D call uncertain. Germline loops: CDR1 MGHRA, CDR2 YSYEKL. V lost 1 base and J 0 bases, leaving 6 bases between the germline ends. This CDR3 comprises 14 residues. CDR3 loop: CASSQGELNTEAFF. The CDR3 DNA follows: TGCGCCAGCAGCCAAGGGGAGTTGAACACTGAAGCTTTCTTT.

The V call is TRBV24-1, the J call TRBJ2-7; D is tentatively TRBD1 or TRBD2 (5 bases each). CDR3 length equals 14 residues. Germline CDR1 KGHDR, CDR2 SFDVKD. The germline V and J ends were trimmed by 11 bases and 0 bases, with 16 bases remaining between them. The CDR3 loop reads CAIPGRDDSYEQYF. The CDR3 nucleotides read TGTGCCATTCCGGGCCGGGACGACTCCTACGAGCAGTACTTC.

V is TRBV7-2 and J is TRBJ1-5, with TRBD1 as a possible D gene (5 bases). Germline loops: CDR1 SGHTA, CDR2 FQGNSA. There are 15 residues in the CDR3. Trimming took off 4 bases at V and 2 bases at J, with 12 bases between the two ends. CDR3 sequence (DNA): TGTGCCAGCAGCTCTCAGGGAAGGGGCAATCAGCCCCAGCATTTT. It is translated as CASSSQGRGNQPQHF.

The chain joins TRBV20-1 to TRBJ2-1; the D is unclear. The CDR3 is 15 amino acids. From germline, CDR1 is DFQATT and CDR2 SNEGSKA (reference sequence). Trimming removed 3 bases at V and 2 bases at J, with 14 bases between. The CDR3, as DNA: TGCAGTGCTAGTTACATGGCCTTTCCCTACAATGAGCAGTTCTTC. This encodes CSASYMAFPYNEQFF.

A few counts support this clonotype. This chain connects TRBV12-3 or TRBV12-4 to TRBJ2-5; D might be TRBD1 (5 bases). V lost 6 bases to trimming and J lost 5 bases, with 16 bases between them. The length of the CDR3 is 14 residues. Written as DNA, the CDR3 is TGTGCCAGCAGCTCAGGGCCTTCTCCCGAGACCCAGTACTTC. It is translated as CASSSGPSPETQYF.

This clonotype showed up just a few times. The chain has TRBV7-8 and TRBJ2-1, with D unresolved. Trimming took 3 bases from V and 10 from J, leaving 16 bases between them. Per germline, CDR1 SGHVS and CDR2 FQNEAQ. The CDR3 is made up of 14 amino acids. The CDR3 coding sequence is TGTGCCAGCAGCTTCCCGACCCCTAGGAGAGAGCAGTTCTTC. It yields the protein CASSFPTPRREQFF. Filled out from reference TRBV7-8 and TRBJ2-1, the complete variable domain reads GAGVSQSPRYKVAKRGQDVALRCDPISGHVSLFWYQQALGQGPEFLTYFQNEAQLDKSGLPSDRFFAERPEGSVSTLKIQRTQQEDSAVYLCASSFPTPRREQFFGPGTRLTVL.